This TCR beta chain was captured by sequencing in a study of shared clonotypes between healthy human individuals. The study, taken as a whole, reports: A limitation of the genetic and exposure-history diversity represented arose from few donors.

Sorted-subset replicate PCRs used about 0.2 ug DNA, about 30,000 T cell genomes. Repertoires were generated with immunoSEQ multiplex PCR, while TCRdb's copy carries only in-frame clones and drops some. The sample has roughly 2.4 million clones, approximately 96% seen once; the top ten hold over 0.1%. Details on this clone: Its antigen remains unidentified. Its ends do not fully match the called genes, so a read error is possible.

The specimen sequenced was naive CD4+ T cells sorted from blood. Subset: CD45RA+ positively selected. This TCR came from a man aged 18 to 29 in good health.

The CDR3 is CASSPRTSGGLF. CDR3 sequence (DNA): TGTGCCAGCAGTCCCCGGACTAGCGGGGGACTATTC. The chain has TRBV28 and TRBJ2-7, with TRBD2 matching over 13 bases. The CDR3 is made up of 12 amino acids. Germline CDR1 is MDHEN and CDR2 is SYDVKM. Variable domain in full (rest from reference TRBV28 and TRBJ2-7): DVKVTQSSRYLVKRTGEKVFLECVQDMDHENMFWYRQDPGLGLRLIYFSYDVKMKEKGDIPEGYSVSREKKERFSLILESASTNQTSMYLCASSPRTSGGLFGPGTRLTVT.